The present entry profiles one TCR beta chain with its context. Its antigen is still unknown. The sample belongs to a study of a mutant IDH1 vaccine in newly diagnosed glioma. Study details: Initiation of the vaccine course occurred 4-6 weeks after radiotherapy alone, or alongside temozolomide cycles. Patients arrived already treated with radiotherapy, temozolomide, or both, most having had both. Sex among treated patients split around 62% male, around 40% female; mean age was approximately 41 years.

Repertoires were generated with immunoSEQ multiplex PCR, while TCRdb's copy carries only in-frame clones and drops some. The sample has roughly 56,000 clones, roughly 72% seen once; the top ten hold 4.9%. Time point indicated: week 47, end of study. Every vaccine dose comprised 300 ug of mutant IDH1 20-mer peptide plus topical imiquimod. Weeks 1, 3, 5, 7, 11, 15, 19 and 23 were when patients received their eight vaccinations. The germline CDR1 and CDR2 sequences are SGHAT and FQNNGV. The CDR3 spans 14 residues. Between the trimmed V and J ends, which lost 7 bases and 0 bases, there was a span of 13 bases.

This clonotype was sampled from a woman between 40 and 55 years old with glioma. Some clones in this sample may be carry-over from other donors' samples. Sequenced here: PBMCs, sampled from a glioma patient whose treatment included an IDH1 peptide vaccine. The chain recombines TRBV11-2 with TRBJ2-7; D not certain. The CDR3 bases are TGTGCCAGCATTTTCGATCGGACCTCCTACGAGCAGTACTTC. It encodes CASIFDRTSYEQYF.